This T cell receptor beta chain emerged from a study of technical replicates of blood from a few donors. Clones were sequenced by immunoSEQ multiplex PCR, and TCRdb holds only the in-frame ones, with some missing. The table shows 75,000 to 90,000 clones, with 93% occurring only once. J was trimmed by 0 bases and V by 3 bases; bases with no gene match: 11. Germline lookup yields CDR1 WSHSY and CDR2 SAAADI. There are 18 residues in the CDR3. This sequence joins TRBV10-2 and TRBJ2-3; 8 bases line up with TRBD2. The source is a human donor in good health. The sequencing sample was made of T cells isolated from PBMCs. The CDR3 DNA reads TGCGCCAGCAGTGACCCCTCCAGCGGGGGCCATAGCACAGATACGCAGTATTTT. Protein sequence: CASSDPSSGGHSTDTQYF.